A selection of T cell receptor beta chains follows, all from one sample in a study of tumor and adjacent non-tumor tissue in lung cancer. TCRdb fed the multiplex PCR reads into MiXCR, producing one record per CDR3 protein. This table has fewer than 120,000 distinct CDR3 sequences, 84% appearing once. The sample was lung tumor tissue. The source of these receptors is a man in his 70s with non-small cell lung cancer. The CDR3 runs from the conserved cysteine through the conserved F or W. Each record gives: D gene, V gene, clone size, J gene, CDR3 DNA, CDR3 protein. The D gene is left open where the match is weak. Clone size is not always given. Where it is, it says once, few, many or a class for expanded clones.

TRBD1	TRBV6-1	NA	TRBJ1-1	TGTGCCAGCAGTGAAGTCGAGGGGGCGACGGAATCATTCTTT	CASSEVEGATESFF
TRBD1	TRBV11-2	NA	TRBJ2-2	TGTGCCAGCAGCTTAGTGCACACAGGGGTTGCCGGGGAACTGTTTTTT	CASSLVHTGVAGELFF
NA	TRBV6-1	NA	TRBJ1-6	TGTGCCAGCAGTGAAATCGGCAGTTCACCCATCCACTTT	CASSEIGSSPIHF
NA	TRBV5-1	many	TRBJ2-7	TGCGCCAGCAGCTTGGCAGGGACCGTTCACGACGAGCAGTACTTC	CASSLAGTVHDEQYF
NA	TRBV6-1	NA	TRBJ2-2	TGTGCCAACATGGCGGCGTTGGAAAACACCGGGGAGCTGTTTTTT	CANMAALENTGELFF
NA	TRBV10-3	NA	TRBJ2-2	TGTGCCATCAGTGAGTCCACAACGGGATCCCTCACCGGGGACCTGTTTTTT	CAISESTTGSLTGDLFF
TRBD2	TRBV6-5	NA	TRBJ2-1	TGTGTCAGCAGTTACCTCGGCGGTAGCGGGAGGGCGGCGTTCTTC	CVSSYLGGSGRAAFF
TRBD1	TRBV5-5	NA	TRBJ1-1	TGTGCCGACGGTTACAAGCCGGGGCAGGGGGCGGGTATGACTGAAGCTTTCTTT	CADGYKPGQGAGMTEAFF
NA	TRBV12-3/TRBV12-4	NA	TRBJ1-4	TGTGCCAGAAGTTTATTTGGGGTTCATGAAAAACTGCTTTTT	CARSLFGVHEKLLF
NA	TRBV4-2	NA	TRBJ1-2	TGTGCCAGCAGCCAAGAGATCGGAGTCGTGGGACACATTTATGGCTACACTTTC	CASSQEIGVVGHIYGYTF
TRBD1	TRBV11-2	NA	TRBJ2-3	TGTACCAGGAGCTCACAGGGGTTCCCAGATACGCAGTATTTT	CTRSSQGFPDTQYF
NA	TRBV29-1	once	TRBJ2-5	TGCAGTCTTGAGTCCGGGGCGGAGACCCAATACTTC	CSLESGAETQYF
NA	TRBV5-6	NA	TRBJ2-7	TGTGCCAGCAGCCCCTTCCACGAGCAATACTTC	CASSPFHEQYF
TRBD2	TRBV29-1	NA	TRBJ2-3	TGTAGCGCAAACCCGACTAGCTGGGGCACAGATACGCAGTATTTT	CSANPTSWGTDTQYF
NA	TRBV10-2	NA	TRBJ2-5	TGCGCTAGTAGTGGTTCCGGCCTAGGAGTTGAGATCCAGTACTTC	CASSGSGLGVEIQYF
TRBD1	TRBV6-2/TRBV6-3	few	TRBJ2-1	TGTGCCAGCAACAGGGGCGGCTGCAATGAGCAGTTCTTC	CASNRGGCNEQFF
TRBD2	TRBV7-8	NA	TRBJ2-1	TGCGCCAGCAGCTTAGCGGGGCGGAATGAGCAGTTCTTC	CASSLAGRNEQFF
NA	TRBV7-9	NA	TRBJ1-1	TGTGCCAGCAGCAACGAAGTACAGTGGAACACTGAAGCTTTCTTT	CASSNEVQWNTEAFF
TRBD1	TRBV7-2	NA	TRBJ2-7	TGTGCCAGCAGCTTCCTCAGGGACAGTAACTACGAGCTGTACTTC	CASSFLRDSNYELYF
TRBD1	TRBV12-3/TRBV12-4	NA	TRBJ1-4	TGTGCAAGCAGTTTAAGGTCAGGGGGTAATGTAAAACTGTTTTTT	CASSLRSGGNVKLFF
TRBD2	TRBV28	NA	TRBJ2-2	TGTGCCAGCAGTACACATTCCTGGACTAGCAGGACCACCCGGGAGCTGTTTTTT	CASSTHSWTSRTTRELFF
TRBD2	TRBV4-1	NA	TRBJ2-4	TGCGTCAGCAGCCAAGAGACACGCGGGGGTGAAGGAAACATTCAGTACTTC	CVSSQETRGGEGNIQYF
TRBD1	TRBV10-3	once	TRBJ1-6	TGTACCATTACAGGGGGCGCTTGTTCACCCCTCCACTTT	CTITGGACSPLHF
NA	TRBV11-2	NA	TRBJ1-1	TGTGCCAGCAACTTAGAGACATCCGTTAGACCTTTCTTT	CASNLETSVRPFF
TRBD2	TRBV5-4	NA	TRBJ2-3	TGTACCAGTAGTCCGACTAGCCGGAGAGGGACAGATACGCAGTATTTT	CTSSPTSRRGTDTQYF
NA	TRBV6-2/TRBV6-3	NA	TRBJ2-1	TGTGCCTGCAACAGAGACTGTTACAATGAGCAGTTCTTC	CACNRDCYNEQFF
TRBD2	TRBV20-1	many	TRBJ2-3	TGCAGTGCTAGTTCTATCTCCGGGGGGGCCGCAGATACGCAGTATTTT	CSASSISGGAADTQYF
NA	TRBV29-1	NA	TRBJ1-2	TGCGACGTTGTCCCCTATCAATCCTCAGGAGAAGATGGTTACACCTTC	CDVVPYQSSGEDGYTF
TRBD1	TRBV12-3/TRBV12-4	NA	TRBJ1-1	TGTGCCAGCAGTTTTTACGAGGACAGGGAGGGAACTGAAGCTTTCTTT	CASSFYEDREGTEAFF
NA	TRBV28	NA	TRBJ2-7	TGTGCCAGCATTCTCCCCCGTTCCCAATCCTCCTACGAGCAATACTTC	CASILPRSQSSYEQYF
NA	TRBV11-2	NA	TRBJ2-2	TGTGCCAACAGCCTGGACAGTCAGTCCGGGAACCTGTTTTTT	CANSLDSQSGNLFF
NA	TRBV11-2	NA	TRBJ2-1	TGTGCCAGCAGCTTACATGTGCGCGACTTGGCCTCATACAATGGGCAGTTCTTC	CASSLHVRDLASYNGQFF
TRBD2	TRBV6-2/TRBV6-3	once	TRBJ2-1	TGTGCCAGCAGGCGGACTAGCGGGAGGTTATACAATGAGTACTTCTTC	CASRRTSGRLYNEYFF
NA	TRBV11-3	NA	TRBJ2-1	TGTGCTAGGAGCTTAGATCCCACGGGCGGCAGGGGTGAGCAGTTCTTC	CARSLDPTGGRGEQFF
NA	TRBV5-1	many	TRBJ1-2	TGCGCCAGCAGCTTCCAGGGTAACTATGGCTACACCTTC	CASSFQGNYGYTF
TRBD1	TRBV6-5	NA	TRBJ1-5	TGTGCCAGCAGTACAACAGGGGGCACTCAGCCCCAGCATTTT	CASSTTGGTQPQHF
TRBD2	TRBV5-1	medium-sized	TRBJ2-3	TGCGCCAGCAGCACAAGCGGGGTGAGCACAGATACGCAGTATTTT	CASSTSGVSTDTQYF
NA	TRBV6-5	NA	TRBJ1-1	TGTGTCAGCAGTTACTGGCAGAACCCTATGAACACTGAAGCCTTCTTT	CVSSYWQNPMNTEAFF
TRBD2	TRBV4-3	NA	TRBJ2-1	TGCGCCAGCAGCCAAGCCCTAGCGGGGGCTGAATACAATAAGCAGTTCTTC	CASSQALAGAEYNKQFF
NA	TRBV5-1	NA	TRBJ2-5	TGCACCAGCAGTATAACTAGCATACACCAAGAGACCCAGTACTTC	CTSSITSIHQETQYF
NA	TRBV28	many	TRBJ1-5	TGTGCCAGCAGTTTATCGGCGGCGGCACAGCCCCAGCATTTT	CASSLSAAAQPQHF
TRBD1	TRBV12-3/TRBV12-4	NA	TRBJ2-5	TGTGCCAGCAGAGCCGGACAGGGTTCCACCCAGTACTTC	CASRAGQGSTQYF
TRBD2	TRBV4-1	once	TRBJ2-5	TGCGCCAGCAGACAAGAGGATAGCGGGGGGGCCCGGGAGACCCAGTACTTT	CASRQEDSGGARETQYF
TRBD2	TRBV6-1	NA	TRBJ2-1	TGTGCCAGCAATGCTATGATAGCGGGAGGGTATAATGAGCAGTTCTTC	CASNAMIAGGYNEQFF
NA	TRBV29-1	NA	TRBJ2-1	TGCAGCGTTGAGAGAGTCCTCTACAGGGACTACAATGATCAGTTCTTC	CSVERVLYRDYNDQFF
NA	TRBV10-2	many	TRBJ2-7	TGCGCCAGCAGTGGAGGAAATCAGTGGAACGGCCACGAGCAGTACTTC	CASSGGNQWNGHEQYF
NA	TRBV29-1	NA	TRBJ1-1	TGCAGCGCTGATCTGGGACTGAGAGATGAAGCTTTCTTT	CSADLGLRDEAFF
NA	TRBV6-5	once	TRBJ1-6	TGTGCCTGCAGAGAACTTAATTCACCCCTCCACTTT	CACRELNSPLHF
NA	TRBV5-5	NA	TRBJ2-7	TGTGCCAGCAGCTCGCATGGGCCGCCCTACGAGCAGTACTTC	CASSSHGPPYEQYF
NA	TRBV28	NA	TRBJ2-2	TGTGCCAGCAGTTTAGTACAGGGAATTAGCTCCGGGGACCTGTTTTTT	CASSLVQGISSGDLFF